This record looks at one T cell receptor beta chain sequence and its context. The germline gives CDR1 SGHTA, CDR2 FQGNSA. This CDR3 has 15 amino acids. V was clipped by 5 bases and J by 3 bases, with 14 bases between them. The investigators reverse transcribed all of the isolated RNA, so they sequenced expressed TCRB transcripts. Sequenced naive, central memory and regulatory T cell samples produced an average of around 4 million reads. This table comes from immunoSEQ multiplex PCR, and its TCRdb copy is limited to in-frame clones, with some not included. The sample yields about 620,000 clones, 15% seen once. This specimen belongs to a study of beta chain features in type 1 diabetes. At the level of the study: Summed over all samples, the examined sorted cells came to some 99 million.

This sequence joins TRBV7-2 and TRBJ2-1; D unresolved. This receptor was obtained from a man younger than 30 in good health. The sequencing input was naive CD4+ T cells from blood. The CDR3 spells CASSPLALSYNEQFF. CDR3 coding DNA: TGTGCCAGCAGCCCCCTGGCCCTTAGCTACAATGAGCAGTTCTTC.